A single TCR beta chain is shown here with its context. This entry comes from a study of blood T cell repertoires in COVID-19. CDR1 MNHEY and CDR2 SMNVEV come from the germline V gene (reference sequence). The CDR3 spans 15 residues. The junction had 9 bases not matched to a gene; V was cut back by 5 bases and J by 4 bases. Repertoires were generated with immunoSEQ multiplex PCR, while TCRdb's copy carries only in-frame clones and drops some. The profile shows a few hundred thousand clones, over 75% of them singletons. The TCR comes from a man aged 45-60 years with acute or convalescent COVID-19. The material sequenced was peripheral blood. The chain has TRBV27 and TRBJ2-7; 9 bases are shared with TRBD1. Here the CDR3 DNA reads TGTGCCAGCAGTCCCGGGACAGGGCTGGGGTACGAGCAGTACTTC. Amino acids: CASSPGTGLGYEQYF.